The clone carrying this T cell receptor (beta chain) has only a few counts. Its antigen is unknown. The CDR3 end lies 3 residues beyond the end of the read and is filled in from the germline J gene. This sample stems from a study of T cell clonality in common variable immunodeficiency. Broader study findings: Reportedly, TCR beta sequences from common variable immunodeficiency showed fewer deletions and N-nucleotide insertions. Fewer TCRbeta clones were shared among CVID subjects than controls. Patient heterogeneity in the CVID cohort limited correlations between repertoire features and clinical complications.

TCRdb's table, derived via immunoSEQ multiplex PCR, lists solely in-frame clones and lacks some. This sample comprises over 25,000 clones, none seen once only. This CDR3 is built from 13 residues. V was pared by 7 bases and J by 5 bases, with 9 bases between. CDR1 is MNHEY, CDR2 SVGEGT, per germline. The CVID group had approximately 14 females and about 30 males, mean age 40. Donors gave roughly 4.5 to 8.5 ml heparinized peripheral whole blood. The chain joins TRBV6-2 or TRBV6-3 to TRBJ1-6, with D possibly matching TRBD1 (6 bases). Sample: peripheral blood mononuclear cells. The clonotype comes from a human donor with common variable immunodeficiency. The DNA read from the CDR3 is TGTGCCAGCAAGGGGACAAATAATTCACCC. Translated, it gives CASKGTNNSP. The whole CDR3 sequence reads CASKGTNNSPLHF.